This is a list of T cell receptor beta chains from one sample in a study of blood T cell repertoires in COVID-19. The table came from immunoSEQ multiplex PCR; TCRdb's copy has only in-frame clones and leaves some out. The sample has about 70,000 clones, roughly 83% seen once. The specimen sequenced was peripheral blood. Receptors were obtained from a man under 40 with COVID-19, enrolled during active disease. Each CDR3 is given with its conserved first and last residue. The order of the fields is D gene, J gene, clone size, V gene, CDR3 protein, CDR3 DNA. A D gene is named only where the DNA matches it firmly. Expanded clones are given a class, and other clones once, few, many or no size at all.

.,TRBJ2-7,few,TRBV28,CASSPLESTSYEQYF,TGTGCCAGCAGCCCACTTGAGTCCACCTCCTACGAGCAGTACTTC
TRBD2,TRBJ2-7,once,TRBV7-2,CASSSTGLAGDEQYF,TGTGCCAGCAGCTCTACCGGACTAGCGGGAGACGAGCAGTACTTC
.,TRBJ1-6,.,TRBV5-1,CASSLAGRGTSNSPLHF,TGCGCCAGCAGCTTGGCGGGGAGGGGAACAAGTAATTCACCCCTCCACTTT
.,TRBJ1-3,.,TRBV4-2,CASSQEVGSYSGNTIYF,TGTGCCAGCAGCCAAGAGGTGGGCTCATACTCTGGAAACACCATATATTTT
.,TRBJ1-1,.,TRBV24-1,CATRGQPNTEAFF,TGTGCCACCAGGGGACAACCGAACACTGAAGCTTTCTTT
TRBD2,TRBJ2-1,.,TRBV9,CASSKGGGRANNEQFF,TGTGCCAGCTCAAAGGGAGGCGGGAGGGCCAACAATGAGCAGTTCTTC
.,TRBJ1-1,once,TRBV28,CASHGGTEAFF,TGTGCCAGCCACGGCGGAACTGAAGCTTTCTTT
.,TRBJ1-6,.,TRBV4-1,CASSQAAGVSSPLHF,TGCGCCAGCAGCCAAGCCGCAGGGGTGAGTTCACCCCTCCACTTT
.,TRBJ2-3,.,TRBV24-1,CATRDPGRDTQYF,TGTGCCACCCGGGACCCCGGGAGAGATACGCAGTATTTT
TRBD1,TRBJ1-2,.,TRBV6-5,CASSPGGRYGYTF,TGTGCCAGCAGTCCAGGGGGGAGGTATGGCTACACCTTC
.,TRBJ2-3,.,TRBV9,CASSALATDILSTDTQYF,TGTGCCAGCAGTGCCCTGGCGACAGATATCCTTAGCACAGATACGCAGTATTTT
TRBD1,TRBJ1-1,.,TRBV9,CASSVSQGGNTEAFF,TGTGCCAGCAGCGTATCTCAGGGGGGGAACACTGAAGCTTTCTTT
.,TRBJ1-5,once,TRBV15,CATSRDGHSNQPQHF,TGTGCCACCAGCAGGGACGGACATAGCAATCAGCCCCAGCATTTT
.,TRBJ2-1,.,TRBV6-5,CASRRNLRGENEQFF,TGTGCCAGCAGGCGGAACCTCAGGGGAGAAAATGAGCAGTTCTTC
TRBD1,TRBJ2-7,.,TRBV28,CASSLSGGSYEQYF,TGTGCCAGCAGTTTATCAGGGGGTTCCTACGAGCAGTACTTC
.,TRBJ1-6,.,TRBV19,CASSIFARKADSPLHF,TGTGCCAGTAGTATATTTGCCCGAAAAGCGGATTCACCCCTCCACTTT
.,TRBJ2-7,.,TRBV14,CASSQGRGRIYEQYF,TGTGCCAGCAGCCAAGGGCGGGGTCGAATCTACGAGCAGTACTTC
.,TRBJ1-1,.,TRBV6-2/TRBV6-3,CATSGAGFTEAFF,TGTGCCACCAGCGGCGCGGGATTCACTGAAGCTTTCTTT
.,TRBJ1-4,.,TRBV7-6,CASSLDLGKLFF,TGTGCCAGCAGCTTAGACCTCGGAAAACTGTTTTTT
.,TRBJ1-1,.,TRBV5-4,CASSLITVTEALF,TGTGCCAGCAGCTTGATAACGGTCACTGAAGCTCTCTTT
.,TRBJ1-1,.,TRBV10-1,CASSRAGDTEAFF,TGCGCCAGTTCCCGGGCGGGAGACACTGAAGCTTTCTTT
.,TRBJ2-2,.,TRBV7-2,CASSLQGRSTGELFF,TGTGCCAGCAGCTTACAGGGGCGAAGCACCGGGGAGCTGTTTTTT
TRBD1,TRBJ1-2,.,TRBV6-6,CASRSGTGDFYGYTF,TGTGCCAGCAGGTCCGGGACAGGGGACTTCTATGGCTACACCTTC
TRBD1,TRBJ1-1,.,TRBV5-5,CASSPSGTAGTEAFF,TGTGCCAGCAGCCCTTCCGGGACAGCAGGGACTGAAGCTTTCTTT
.,TRBJ1-5,.,TRBV2,CASSEGTSSQPQHF,TGTGCCAGCAGTGAAGGGACAAGTAGTCAGCCCCAGCATTTT
.,TRBJ2-2,.,TRBV15,CATSRDPRQTNTGELFF,TGTGCCACCAGCAGAGATCCGAGACAGACGAACACCGGGGAGCTGTTTTTT
.,TRBJ2-7,.,TRBV5-4,CASSLEFPGAGYEQYF,TGTGCCAGCAGCTTGGAATTTCCAGGGGCGGGCTACGAGCAGTACTTC
.,TRBJ1-1,.,TRBV19,CASSYEGNGGTEAFF,TGTGCCAGTAGTTATGAGGGTAACGGTGGCACTGAAGCTTTCTTT
TRBD1,TRBJ1-5,.,TRBV10-2,CASRPGQAPYSNQPQHF,TGCGCCAGCAGGCCGGGACAGGCACCTTATAGCAATCAGCCCCAGCATTTT
TRBD1,TRBJ1-2,.,TRBV19,CASSTFQGTGLGYTF,TGTGCCAGTAGCACATTCCAAGGGACAGGTCTTGGCTACACCTTC
.,TRBJ1-1,.,TRBV9,CASSVTLNREWNAEAFF,TGTGCCAGCAGCGTGACCTTAAACAGGGAGTGGAACGCTGAAGCTTTCTTT
TRBD1,TRBJ1-5,.,TRBV4-2,CASSRGTDSNQPQHF,TGTGCCAGCAGCCGCGGGACAGATAGCAATCAGCCCCAGCATTTT
TRBD1,TRBJ2-7,.,TRBV28,CASTGDRGKYF,TGTGCCAGCACCGGTGACAGGGGAAAGTACTTC
TRBD1,TRBJ1-2,few,TRBV29-1,CSVPNRGDYGYTF,TGCAGCGTTCCTAACAGGGGCGACTATGGCTACACCTTC
TRBD2,TRBJ2-5,few,TRBV6-2/TRBV6-3,CASSYSRASGLRETQYF,TGTGCCAGCAGTTACTCGAGGGCTAGCGGACTCCGGGAGACCCAGTACTTC
TRBD1,TRBJ1-2,.,TRBV7-9,CASSLGGTGANYGYTF,TGTGCCAGCAGCTTAGGGGGGACAGGGGCTAACTATGGCTACACCTTC
TRBD2,TRBJ2-1,.,TRBV9,CASSGWAGGLNEQFF,TGTGCCAGCAGCGGTTGGGCGGGAGGCCTCAATGAGCAGTTCTTC
TRBD2,TRBJ2-1,.,TRBV7-9,CASSFSPGGTYNEQFF,TGTGCCAGCAGCTTCTCTCCGGGGGGGACCTACAATGAGCAGTTCTTC
.,TRBJ1-2,.,TRBV10-1,CASSEAGINYGYTF,TGCGCCAGCAGTGAGGCAGGGATTAACTATGGCTACACCTTC
.,TRBJ2-1,.,TRBV28,CASSISTRNEQFF,TGTGCCAGCAGCATCAGTACGAGGAATGAGCAGTTCTTC
TRBD1,TRBJ1-1,.,TRBV19,CASRDRGLPNTEAFF,TGTGCCAGTCGTGACAGGGGGTTACCGAACACTGAAGCTTTCTTT